A single TCR beta chain is shown here with its context. This specimen belongs to a study of blood T cell repertoires in COVID-19. Study as a whole: COVID-19 samples collected from the United States, Italy and Spain covered acute and convalescent phases. Nucleic acid was either cDNA or gDNA, and it came from T cells, B-cell-depleted T cells, or PBMCs.

V was clipped by 2 bases and J by 2 bases, with 15 bases between them. Germline values: CDR1 MNHEY, CDR2 SMNVEV (reference sequence). CDR3 length: 16 residues. As processed by the authors: Amplification of reference gene primers provided the estimated nucleated cell counts. Assay used: immunoSEQ multiplex PCR; TCRdb lists only in-frame clones, some missing. Clone size and V and J calls were adopted from that table, with D and trimming inferred from the DNA. Of under 250,000 clones listed, about 83% were seen once; the top ten hold about 9%. Source material: peripheral blood. This TCR derives from a man aged 35-49 years with active or convalescent COVID-19. The V gene is TRBV27, the J gene TRBJ1-2; a possible D gene is TRBD1 (6 bases). This CDR3 is CASSLSHRTDNYGYTF. CDR3 bases: TGTGCCAGCAGTTTAAGCCATAGGACAGACAACTATGGCTACACCTTC.